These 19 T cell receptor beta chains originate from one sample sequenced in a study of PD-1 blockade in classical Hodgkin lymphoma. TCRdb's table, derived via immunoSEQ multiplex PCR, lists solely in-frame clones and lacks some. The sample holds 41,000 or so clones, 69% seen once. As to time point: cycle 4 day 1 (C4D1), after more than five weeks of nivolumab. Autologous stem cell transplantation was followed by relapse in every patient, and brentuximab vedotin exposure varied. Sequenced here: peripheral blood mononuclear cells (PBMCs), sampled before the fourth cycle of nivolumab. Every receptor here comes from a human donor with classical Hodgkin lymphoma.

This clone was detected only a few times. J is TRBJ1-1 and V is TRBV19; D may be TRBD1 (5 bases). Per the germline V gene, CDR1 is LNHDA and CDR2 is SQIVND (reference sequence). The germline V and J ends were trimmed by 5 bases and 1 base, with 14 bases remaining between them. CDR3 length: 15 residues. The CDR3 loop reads CASSPRGRRNTEAFF. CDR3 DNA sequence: TGTGCCAGTAGTCCCCGGGGCAGGAGGAACACTGAAGCTTTCTTT. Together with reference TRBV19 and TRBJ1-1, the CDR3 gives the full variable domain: DGGITQSPKYLFRKEGQNVTLSCEQNLNHDAMYWYRQDPGQGLRLIYYSQIVNDFQKGDIAEGYSVSREKKESFPLTVTSAQKNPTAFYLCASSPRGRRNTEAFFGQGTRLTVV.

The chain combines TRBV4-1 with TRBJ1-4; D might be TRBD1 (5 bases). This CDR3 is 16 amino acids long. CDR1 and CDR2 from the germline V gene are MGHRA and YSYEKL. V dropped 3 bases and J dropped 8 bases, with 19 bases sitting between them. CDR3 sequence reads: CASSHIVRDFSEKLFF. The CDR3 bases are TGCGCCAGCAGCCATATAGTCCGGGACTTTTCGGAAAAACTGTTTTTT.

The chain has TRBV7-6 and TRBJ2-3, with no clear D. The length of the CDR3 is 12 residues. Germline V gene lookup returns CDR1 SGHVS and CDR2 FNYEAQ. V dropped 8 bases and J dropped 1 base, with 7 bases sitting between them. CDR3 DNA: TGTGCCAGCCCCTCCGGCACAGATACGCAGTATTTT. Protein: CASPSGTDTQYF.

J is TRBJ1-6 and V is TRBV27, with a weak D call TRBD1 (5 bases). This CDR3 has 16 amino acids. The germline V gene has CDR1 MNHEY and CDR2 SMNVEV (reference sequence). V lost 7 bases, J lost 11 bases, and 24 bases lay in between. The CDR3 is CASTLLGGGQPAPLHF. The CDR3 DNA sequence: TGTGCCAGCACCCTCCTCGGGGGAGGACAACCCGCACCCCTCCACTTT.

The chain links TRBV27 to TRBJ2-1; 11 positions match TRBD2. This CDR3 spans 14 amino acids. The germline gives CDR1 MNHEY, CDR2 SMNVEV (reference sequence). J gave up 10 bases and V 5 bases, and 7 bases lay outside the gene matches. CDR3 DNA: TGTGCCAGCAGTCCGGGGACTAGCGGAATCGAGCAGTTCTTC. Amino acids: CASSPGTSGIEQFF.

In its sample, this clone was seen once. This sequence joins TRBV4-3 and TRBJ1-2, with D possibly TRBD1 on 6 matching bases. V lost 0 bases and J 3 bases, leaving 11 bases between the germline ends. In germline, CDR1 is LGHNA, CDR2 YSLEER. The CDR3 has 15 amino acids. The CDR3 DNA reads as TGCGCCAGCAGCCAAGATGCGCAGGGGTACTATGGCTACACCTTC. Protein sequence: CASSQDAQGYYGYTF.

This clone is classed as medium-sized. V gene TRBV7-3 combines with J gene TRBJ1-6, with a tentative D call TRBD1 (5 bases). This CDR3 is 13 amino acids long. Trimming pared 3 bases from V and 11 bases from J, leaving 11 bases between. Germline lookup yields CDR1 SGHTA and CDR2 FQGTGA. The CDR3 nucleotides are TGTGCCAGCAGCTTGGGAGGGGATCCACCCCTCCACTTT. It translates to CASSLGGDPPLHF.

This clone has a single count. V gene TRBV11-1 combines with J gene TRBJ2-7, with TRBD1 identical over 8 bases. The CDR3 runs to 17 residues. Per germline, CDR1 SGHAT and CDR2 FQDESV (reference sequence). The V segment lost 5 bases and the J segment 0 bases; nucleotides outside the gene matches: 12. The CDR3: CASSPPRDRGSSYEQYF. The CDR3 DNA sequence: TGTGCCAGCAGCCCCCCTAGAGACAGGGGCTCCTCCTACGAGCAGTACTTC.

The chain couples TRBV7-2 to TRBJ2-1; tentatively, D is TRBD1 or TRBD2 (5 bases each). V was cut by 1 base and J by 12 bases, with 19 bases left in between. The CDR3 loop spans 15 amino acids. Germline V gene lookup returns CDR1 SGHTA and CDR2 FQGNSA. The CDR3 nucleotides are TGTGCCAGCAGCTTAGGGAGTGTGGGGGAGAGTAGGCAGTTCTTC. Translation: CASSLGSVGESRQFF.

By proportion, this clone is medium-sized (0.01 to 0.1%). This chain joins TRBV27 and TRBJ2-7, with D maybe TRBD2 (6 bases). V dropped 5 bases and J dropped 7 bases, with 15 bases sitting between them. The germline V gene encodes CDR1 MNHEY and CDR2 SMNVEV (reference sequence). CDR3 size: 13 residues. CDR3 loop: CASSPSGGYEQYF. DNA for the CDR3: TGTGCCAGCAGTCCCTCCGGAGGGTATGAGCAGTACTTC.

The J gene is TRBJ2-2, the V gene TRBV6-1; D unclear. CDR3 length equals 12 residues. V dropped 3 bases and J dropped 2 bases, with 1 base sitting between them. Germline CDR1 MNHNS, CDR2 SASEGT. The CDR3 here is CASSDNTGELFF. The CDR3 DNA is TGTGCCAGCAGTGATAACACCGGGGAGCTGTTTTTT.

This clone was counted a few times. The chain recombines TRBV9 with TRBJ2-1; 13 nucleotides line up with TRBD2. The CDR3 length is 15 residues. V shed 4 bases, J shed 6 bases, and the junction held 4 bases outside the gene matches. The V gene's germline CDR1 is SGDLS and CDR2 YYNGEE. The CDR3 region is CASSKLAGGLNEQFF. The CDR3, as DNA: TGTGCCAGCAGCAAACTAGCGGGGGGGCTCAATGAGCAGTTCTTC.

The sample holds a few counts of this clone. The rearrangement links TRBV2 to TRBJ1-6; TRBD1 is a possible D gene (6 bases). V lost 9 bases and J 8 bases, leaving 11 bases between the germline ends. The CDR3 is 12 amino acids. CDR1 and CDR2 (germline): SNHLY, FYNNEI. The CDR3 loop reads CASGKGDSPLHF. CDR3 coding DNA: TGTGCCAGTGGTAAGGGGGATTCACCCCTCCACTTT.

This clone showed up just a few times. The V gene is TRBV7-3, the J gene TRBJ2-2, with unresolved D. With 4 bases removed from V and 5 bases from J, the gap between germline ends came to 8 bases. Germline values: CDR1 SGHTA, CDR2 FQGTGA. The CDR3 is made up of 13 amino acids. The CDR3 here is CASSSTSTGELFF. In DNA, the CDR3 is TGTGCCAGCAGCTCAACTTCGACCGGGGAGCTGTTTTTT. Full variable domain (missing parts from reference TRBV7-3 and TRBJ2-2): GAGVSQTPSNKVTEKGKYVELRCDPISGHTALYWYRQSLGQGPEFLIYFQGTGAADDSGLPNDRFFAVRPEGSVSTLKIQRTERGDSAVYLCASSSTSTGELFFGEGSRLTVL.

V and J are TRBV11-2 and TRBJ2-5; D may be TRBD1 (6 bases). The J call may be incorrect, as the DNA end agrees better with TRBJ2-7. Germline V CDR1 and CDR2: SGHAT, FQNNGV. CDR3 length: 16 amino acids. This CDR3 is CASSLDGTYISYEQYF. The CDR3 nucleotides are TGTGCCAGCAGCCTCGACGGGACATACATCTCCTACGAGCAGTACTTC.

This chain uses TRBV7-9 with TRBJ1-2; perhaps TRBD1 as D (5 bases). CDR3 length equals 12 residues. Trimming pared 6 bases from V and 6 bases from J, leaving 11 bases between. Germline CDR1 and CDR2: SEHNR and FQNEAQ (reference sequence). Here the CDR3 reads CASSQGVNGYTF. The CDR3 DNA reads TGTGCCAGCAGTCAAGGGGTAAATGGCTACACCTTC.

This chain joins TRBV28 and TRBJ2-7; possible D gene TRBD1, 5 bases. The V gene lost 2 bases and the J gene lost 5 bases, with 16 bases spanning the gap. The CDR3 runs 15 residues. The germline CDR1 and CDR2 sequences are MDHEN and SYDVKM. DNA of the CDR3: TGTGCCAGCAGTTTAAGGTGGGGCCCCCTAGACGAGCAGTACTTC. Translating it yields CASSLRWGPLDEQYF.

This chain's CDR3 is CASSKGPYTQETQYF. DNA for the CDR3: TGCGCCAGCAGTAAGGGGCCCTACACGCAAGAGACCCAGTACTTC. This rearrangement joins TRBV10-2 to TRBJ2-5; D may be TRBD1 (5 bases). The ends were cut back, 5 bases at V and 2 bases at J, with 15 bases in the middle. CDR1 WSHSY and CDR2 SAAADI come from the germline V gene. The CDR3 is 15 residues long.

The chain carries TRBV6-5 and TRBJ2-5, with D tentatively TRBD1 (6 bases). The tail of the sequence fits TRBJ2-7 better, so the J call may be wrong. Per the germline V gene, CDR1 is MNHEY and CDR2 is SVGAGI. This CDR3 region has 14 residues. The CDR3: CASRNRAGYHEQYF. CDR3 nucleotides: TGTGCCAGCAGAAACAGGGCGGGTTACCACGAGCAGTACTTC.